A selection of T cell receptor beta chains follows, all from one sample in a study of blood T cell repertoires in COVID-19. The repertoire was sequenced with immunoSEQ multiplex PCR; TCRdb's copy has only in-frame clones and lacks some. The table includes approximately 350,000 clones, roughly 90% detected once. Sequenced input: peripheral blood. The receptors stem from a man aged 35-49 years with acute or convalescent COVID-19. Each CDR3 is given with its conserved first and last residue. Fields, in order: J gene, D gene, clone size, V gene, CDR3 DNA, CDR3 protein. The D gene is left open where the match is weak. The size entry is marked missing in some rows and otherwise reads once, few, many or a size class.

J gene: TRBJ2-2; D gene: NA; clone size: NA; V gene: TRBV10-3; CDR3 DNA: TGTGCCATCAGCGACGGGATTTGGCCAAACACCGGGGAGCTGTTTTTT; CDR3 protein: CAISDGIWPNTGELFF
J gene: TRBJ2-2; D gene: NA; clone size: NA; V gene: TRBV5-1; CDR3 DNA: TGCGCCAGCAGCCGGGGGGCAGGTACCGGGGAGCTGTTTTTT; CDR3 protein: CASSRGAGTGELFF
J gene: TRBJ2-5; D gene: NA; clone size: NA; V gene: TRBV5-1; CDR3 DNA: TGCGCCAGCAGCGGGGGGAACTTTCAAGAGACCCAGTACTTC; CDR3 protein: CASSGGNFQETQYF
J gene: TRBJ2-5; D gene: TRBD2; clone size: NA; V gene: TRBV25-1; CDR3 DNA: TGTGCCAGCAGTGAGTCGTCGGGGGGGGAGACCCAGTACTTC; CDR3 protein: CASSESSGGETQYF
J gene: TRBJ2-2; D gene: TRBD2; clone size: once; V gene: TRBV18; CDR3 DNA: TGTGCCAGCTCACCTCGACTAGCGGGAGGGCCCAACACCGGGGAGCTGTTTTTT; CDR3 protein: CASSPRLAGGPNTGELFF
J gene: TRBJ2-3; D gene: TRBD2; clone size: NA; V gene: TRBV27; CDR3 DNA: TGTGCCAGCAGTTTATCGGTCGGGACTAGCGGGAGCACGGTGACAGATACGCAGTATTTT; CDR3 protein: CASSLSVGTSGSTVTDTQYF
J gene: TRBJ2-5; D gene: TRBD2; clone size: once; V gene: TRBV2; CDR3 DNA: TGTGCCAGCAGTTATGGTAGCGGGGGGTCCCAAGAGACCCAGTACTTC; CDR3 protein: CASSYGSGGSQETQYF
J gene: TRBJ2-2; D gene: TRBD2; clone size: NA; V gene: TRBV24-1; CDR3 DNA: TGTGCCACCAGTGAACCGGGGGGAAGGGCGAACACCGGGGAGCTGTTTTTT; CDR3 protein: CATSEPGGRANTGELFF
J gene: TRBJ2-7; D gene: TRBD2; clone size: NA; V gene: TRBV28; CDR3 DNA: TGTGCCAGCAGCAAAACTAGCGGGAGGGCCTACGAGCAGTACTTC; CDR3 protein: CASSKTSGRAYEQYF
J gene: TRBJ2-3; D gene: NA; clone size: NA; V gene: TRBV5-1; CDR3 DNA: TGCGCCAGCTTAGGTCCGGGGGATACGCAGTATTTT; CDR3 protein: CASLGPGDTQYF
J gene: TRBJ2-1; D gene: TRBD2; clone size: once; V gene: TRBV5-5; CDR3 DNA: TGTGCCAGCAGCAGAAGCGGGGAAGCGTACAATGAGCAGTTCTTC; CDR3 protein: CASSRSGEAYNEQFF
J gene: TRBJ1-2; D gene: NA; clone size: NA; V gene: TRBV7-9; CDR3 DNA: TGTGCCAGCAGCTTAGCGTCGGGGAACTATGGCTACACCTTC; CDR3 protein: CASSLASGNYGYTF
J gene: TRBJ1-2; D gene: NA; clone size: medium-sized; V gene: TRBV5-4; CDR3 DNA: TGTGCCAGCAGCTTATCCGGTGCCCGAATTAACTATGGCTACACCTTC; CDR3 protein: CASSLSGARINYGYTF
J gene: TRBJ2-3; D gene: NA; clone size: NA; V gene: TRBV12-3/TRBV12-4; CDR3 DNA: TGTGCCAGCAGTAAATCCGGTCAGGGAACGGAGTATTTT; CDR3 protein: CASSKSGQGTEYF
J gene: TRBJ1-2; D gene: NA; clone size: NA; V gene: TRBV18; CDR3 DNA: TGTGCCAGCTCACCGGATATCAGGGCTAACTATGGCTACACCTTC; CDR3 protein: CASSPDIRANYGYTF
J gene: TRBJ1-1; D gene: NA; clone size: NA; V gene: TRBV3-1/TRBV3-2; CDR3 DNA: TGTGCCAGCAGCAATGGACTAAGGGCTTTCTTT; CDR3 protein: CASSNGLRAFF
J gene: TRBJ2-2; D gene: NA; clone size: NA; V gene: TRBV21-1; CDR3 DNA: TGTGCCAGCAGCAGAGATCAGCGGGGGAACACCGGGGAGCTGTTTTTT; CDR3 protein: CASSRDQRGNTGELFF
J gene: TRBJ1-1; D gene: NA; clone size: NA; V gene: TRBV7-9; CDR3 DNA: TGTGCCAGCAGCTTAAACCCTAACAGTGAAGCTTTCTTT; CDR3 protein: CASSLNPNSEAFF
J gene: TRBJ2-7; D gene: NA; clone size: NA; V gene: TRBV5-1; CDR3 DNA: TGCGCCAGCAGAAATAACCCGAGCTCCTACGAGCAGTACTTC; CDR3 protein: CASRNNPSSYEQYF
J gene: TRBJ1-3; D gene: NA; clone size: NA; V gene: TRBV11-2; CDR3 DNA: TGTGCCAGCAGCTTAGCAGGCTCTGGAAACACCATATATTTT; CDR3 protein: CASSLAGSGNTIYF
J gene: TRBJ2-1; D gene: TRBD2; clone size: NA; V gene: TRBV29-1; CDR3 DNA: TGCAGCGCTGATCTAGCGGGAGTGGACAATGAGCAGTTCTTC; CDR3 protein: CSADLAGVDNEQFF
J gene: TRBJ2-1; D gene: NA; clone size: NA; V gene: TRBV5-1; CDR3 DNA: TGCGCCAGCAGCTTGGACAGGGCCCACAATGAGCAGTTCTTC; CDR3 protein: CASSLDRAHNEQFF
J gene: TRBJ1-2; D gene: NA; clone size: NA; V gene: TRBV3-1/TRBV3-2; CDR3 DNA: TGTGCCAGCAGCCAGAGGGAAGGGAGCTATGGCTACACCTTC; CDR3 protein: CASSQREGSYGYTF
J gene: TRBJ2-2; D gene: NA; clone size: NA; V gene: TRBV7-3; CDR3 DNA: TGTGCCAGCAGCTTGGGACTTTTCCCCACCGGGGAGCTGTTTTTT; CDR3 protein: CASSLGLFPTGELFF
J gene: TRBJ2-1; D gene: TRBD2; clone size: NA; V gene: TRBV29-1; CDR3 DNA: TGCAGCGGCCCCCCGGGAGGGACGATCTACAATGAGCAGTTCTTC; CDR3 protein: CSGPPGGTIYNEQFF
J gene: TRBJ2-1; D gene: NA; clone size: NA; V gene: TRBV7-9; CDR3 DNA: TGTGCCAGCAGCATCTCCAGTAATGAGCAGTTCTTC; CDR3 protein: CASSISSNEQFF
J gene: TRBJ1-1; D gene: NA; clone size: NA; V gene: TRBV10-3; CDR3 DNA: TGTGCCATCAGTGAGTCGGGCAGGGGGAACACTGAAGCTTTCTTT; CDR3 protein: CAISESGRGNTEAFF
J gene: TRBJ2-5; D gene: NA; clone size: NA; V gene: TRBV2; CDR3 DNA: TGTGCCAGCAGTGAAGCTGCGGGGTCTGAGACCCAGTACTTC; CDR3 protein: CASSEAAGSETQYF
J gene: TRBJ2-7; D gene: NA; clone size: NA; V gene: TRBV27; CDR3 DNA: TGTGCCAGCAGTTCTTACTACGAGCAGTACTTC; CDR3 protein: CASSSYYEQYF
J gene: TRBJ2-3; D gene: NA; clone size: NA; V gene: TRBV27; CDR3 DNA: TGTGCCAGCAGTTTATTTCGGGTCAGAGATACGCAGTATTTT; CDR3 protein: CASSLFRVRDTQYF
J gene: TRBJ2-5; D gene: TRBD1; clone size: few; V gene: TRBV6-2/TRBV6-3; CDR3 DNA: TGTGCCAGCAGCCCCCTCCTAGACAGGGTTCCAGAGACCCAGTACTTC; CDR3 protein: CASSPLLDRVPETQYF
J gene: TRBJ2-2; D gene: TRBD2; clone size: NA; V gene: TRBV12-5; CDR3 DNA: TGTGCTAGCGCCTCGACAGGACTAGCGGGGCCCGGGGAGCTGTTTTTT; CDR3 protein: CASASTGLAGPGELFF
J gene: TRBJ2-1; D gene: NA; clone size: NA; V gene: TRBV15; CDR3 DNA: TGTGCCACCAGAGACAGCTCCGGGAATGAGCAGTTCTTC; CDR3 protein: CATRDSSGNEQFF
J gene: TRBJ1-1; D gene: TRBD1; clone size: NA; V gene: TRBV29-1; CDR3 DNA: TGCAGCGCCCACCCCGACAGGGCCGAAGCTTTCTTT; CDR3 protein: CSAHPDRAEAFF
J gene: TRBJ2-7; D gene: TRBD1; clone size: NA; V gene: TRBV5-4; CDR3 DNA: TGTGCCAGCAGCTCGATTCCGGGACAGACCTACGAGCAGTACTTC; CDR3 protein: CASSSIPGQTYEQYF
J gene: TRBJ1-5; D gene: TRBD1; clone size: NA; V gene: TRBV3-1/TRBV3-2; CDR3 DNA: TGTGCCAGCAGCCAAGAAGGGGGACAGGGACCAAGCAATCAGCCCCAGCATTTT; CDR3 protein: CASSQEGGQGPSNQPQHF